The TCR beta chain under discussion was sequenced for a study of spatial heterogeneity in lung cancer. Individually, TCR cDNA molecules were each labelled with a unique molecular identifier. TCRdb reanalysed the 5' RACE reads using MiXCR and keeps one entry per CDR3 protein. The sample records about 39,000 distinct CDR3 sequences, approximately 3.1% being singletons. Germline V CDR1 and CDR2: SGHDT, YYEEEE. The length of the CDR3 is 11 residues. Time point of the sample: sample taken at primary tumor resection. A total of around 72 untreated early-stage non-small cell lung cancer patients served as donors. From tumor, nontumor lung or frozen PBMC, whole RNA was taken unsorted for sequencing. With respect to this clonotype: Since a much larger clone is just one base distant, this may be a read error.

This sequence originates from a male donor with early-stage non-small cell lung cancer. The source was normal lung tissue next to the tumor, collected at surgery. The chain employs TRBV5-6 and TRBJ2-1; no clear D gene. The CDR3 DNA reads TGTGCCAGCAGCGCCGACAATGAGCAGCTCTTC. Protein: CASSADNEQLF.